Listed here are 22 T cell receptor beta chains from one sample, sequenced in a study of blood T cell repertoires in COVID-19 (dated by TCRdb to the early 2020s). Libraries were built with the immunoSEQ multiplex PCR assay. The source is immuneACCESS, and TCRdb retained only in-frame sequences with V and J called. Part of the clones is not carried over; for the studies checked, unresolved V genes explain less than half of this, and the remainder is unexplained. The sample contains approximately 400,000 clones, around 88% of them found a single time. The ten largest clones capture about 12% of the sample. Sequences were obtained from peripheral blood. Receptor source: a woman between 45 and 60 years old with COVID-19, enrolled during active disease.

The V call is TRBV2, the J call TRBJ2-5, with 7 bases matching TRBD1. The germline V gene encodes CDR1 SNHLY and CDR2 FYNNEI. V trimming: 6 bases; J trimming: 5 bases; junction bases outside the gene matches: 6. CDR3 length equals 13 residues. The CDR3 protein is CASRVTGDETQYF. As DNA, the CDR3 is TGTGCCAGCAGGGTTACAGGGGATGAGACCCAGTACTTC.

This chain uses TRBV18 with TRBJ1-1, with a possible D match to TRBD1 (5 bases). Germline V gene lookup returns CDR1 KGHSH and CDR2 LQKENI. This CDR3 comprises 14 residues. V lost 10 bases to trimming and J lost 3 bases, with 18 bases between them. In DNA, the CDR3 is TGTGCCACCTCGGGCCAGGGTCAGGACACTGAAGCTTTCTTT. Protein product: CATSGQGQDTEAFF.

V gene TRBV5-1 combines with J gene TRBJ1-2; TRBD1 might be the D (5 bases). In germline, CDR1 is SGHRS, CDR2 YFSETQ. The length of the CDR3 is 14 residues. V dropped 2 bases and J dropped 2 bases, with 10 bases sitting between them. The CDR3 DNA reads as TGCGCCAGCAGCTTTAGGGACTCCAACTATGGCTACACCTTC. This codes for CASSFRDSNYGYTF.

The genes are TRBV29-1 and TRBJ1-2; possibly TRBD1 for D (6 bases). Germline-derived CDR1 and CDR2 are SQVTM and ANQGSEA. The CDR3 covers 14 residues. V was cut by 4 bases and J by 1 base, with 13 bases left in between. Written as DNA, the CDR3 is TGCAGCGTTGGCAGTACCAGGGGTAACTATGGCTACACCTTC. Its protein is CSVGSTRGNYGYTF.

This clone was recorded only once. J is TRBJ1-6 and V is TRBV27, with TRBD1 identical over 9 bases. The V gene's germline CDR1 is MNHEY and CDR2 SMNVEV (reference sequence). The CDR3 consists of 14 residues. V shed 2 bases and J 14 bases; nucleotides not matched to a gene: 7. Here the CDR3 DNA reads TGTGCCAGCAGTTTAACCGGGACAGGGATCGCCCTCCACTTT. It codes for CASSLTGTGIALHF.

This rearrangement joins TRBV3-1 (or the pseudogene TRBV3-2) to TRBJ2-2; 9 bases are shared with TRBD1. CDR1 is LGHDT, CDR2 YNNKEL, per germline (reference sequence). The V segment lost 3 bases and the J segment 7 bases; nucleotides outside the gene matches: 3. This CDR3 has 14 residues. This CDR3 reads CASSQGQGIGELFF. The CDR3 bases are TGTGCCAGCAGCCAGGGACAGGGCATCGGGGAGCTGTTTTTT.

This sequence joins TRBV5-1 and TRBJ2-1; the D is unclear. The CDR3 length is 12 residues. Deletions cut 5 bases from V and 3 bases from J, with 6 bases between. The germline V gene encodes CDR1 SGHRS and CDR2 YFSETQ. The CDR3 spells CASSSLYNEQFF. CDR3 nucleotide sequence: TGCGCCAGCAGTTCACTCTACAATGAGCAGTTCTTC. Full variable domain (outside the CDR3, taken from reference TRBV5-1 and TRBJ2-1): KAGVTQTPRYLIKTRGQQVTLSCSPISGHRSVSWYQQTPGQGLQFLFEYFSETQRNKGNFPGRFSGRQFSNSRSEMNVSTLELGDSALYLCASSSLYNEQFFGPGTRLTVL.

This chain uses TRBV11-2 with TRBJ2-5; 8 nucleotides match TRBD1. CDR3 length equals 15 residues. Trimming removed 3 bases from V and 4 bases from J; junction bases left unmatched: 7. From germline, CDR1 is SGHAT and CDR2 FQNNGV. In DNA, the CDR3 is TGTGCCAGCAGCTTCAGGGGGCGGATGGGAGAGACCCAGTACTTC. Amino acid sequence: CASSFRGRMGETQYF. Based on the CDR3 plus reference TRBV11-2 and TRBJ2-5, the full variable domain is EAGVAQSPRYKIIEKRQSVAFWCNPISGHATLYWYQQILGQGPKLLIQFQNNGVVDDSQLPKDRFSAERLKGVDSTLKIQPAKLEDSAVYLCASSFRGRMGETQYFGPGTRLLVL.

This clone was observed a few times. This rearrangement joins TRBV3-1 (or the pseudogene TRBV3-2) to TRBJ1-1; D gene ambiguous. The CDR3 totals 13 residues. Germline-derived CDR1 and CDR2 are LGHDT and YNNKEL (reference sequence). With 0 bases removed from V and 6 bases from J, the gap between germline ends came to 8 bases. CDR3 loop: CASSQDTHSEAFF. The CDR3 DNA reads TGTGCCAGCAGCCAAGATACCCACTCTGAAGCTTTCTTT.

CDR3 protein: CASSPPRGGGPDTQYF. For the CDR3, the DNA is TGTGCCAGCAGCCCCCCCAGAGGCGGGGGGCCAGATACGCAGTATTTT. The V gene is TRBV7-8, the J gene TRBJ2-3; TRBD2 aligns across 8 bases. With 5 bases clipped from V and 4 bases from J, the junction kept 11 bases outside the gene matches. Per germline, CDR1 SGHVS and CDR2 FQNEAQ. CDR3 length: 16 residues.

This clone appeared a few times. The chain links TRBV19 to TRBJ1-5; D is undetermined. CDR1 LNHDA and CDR2 SQIVND come from the germline V gene (reference sequence). The CDR3 has 14 amino acids. Trimming left V 4 bases short and J 3 bases short, with 10 bases between. The CDR3 is CASSRRGYNQPQHF. CDR3 bases: TGTGCCAGTAGTAGGAGAGGGTACAATCAGCCCCAGCATTTT.

The chain combines TRBV3-1 (or the pseudogene TRBV3-2) with TRBJ1-2; TRBD1 might be the D (5 bases). V lost 4 bases and J lost 0, with 9 bases in between. CDR3 size: 14 residues. Germline CDR1 and CDR2: LGHDT and YNNKEL (reference sequence). CDR3: CASSPGAANYGYTF. DNA of the CDR3: TGTGCCAGCAGCCCTGGGGCAGCTAACTATGGCTACACCTTC.

V is TRBV5-1 and J is TRBJ1-1, with TRBD1 matching over 9 bases. The V and J ends lost 0 bases and 2 bases, in that order; junction bases with no gene match: 8. The CDR3 loop spans 17 amino acids. Germline CDR1 reads SGHRS; CDR2 reads YFSETQ. This chain's CDR3 is CASSLDGTGLKNTEAFF. The CDR3 nucleotides read TGCGCCAGCAGCTTGGACGGGACAGGGCTAAAAAACACTGAAGCTTTCTTT.

V is TRBV6-5 and J is TRBJ1-3; a possible D gene is TRBD1 (5 bases). The ends were cut back, 8 bases at V and 7 bases at J, with 21 bases in the middle. The germline gives CDR1 MNHEY, CDR2 SVGAGI. The CDR3 runs 15 residues. The chain's CDR3 is CASGGVREHGNTIYF. The CDR3 coding sequence is TGTGCCAGCGGCGGGGTCAGGGAACATGGGAACACCATATATTTT.

DNA of the CDR3: TGTGCCATCAGCGAGCCCGGGTCGGCTAGCGGAGGATACGAGCAGTACTTC. The encoded protein is CAISEPGSASGGYEQYF. V is TRBV10-3 and J is TRBJ2-7, with TRBD2 matching over 7 bases. CDR3 length: 17 residues. V gave up 6 bases and J gave up 4 bases; unmatched junction bases: 18. The germline V gene has CDR1 ENHRY and CDR2 SYGVKD.

This chain links TRBV6-6 with TRBJ1-6; D unclear. Germline CDR1 MNHNY, CDR2 SVGAGI (reference sequence). This CDR3 has 12 amino acids. The V end was cut by 4 bases, the J end by 7 bases, with 5 bases between. CDR3 DNA: TGTGCCAGCAGTTCTCTCAATTCACCCCTCCACTTT. It yields the protein CASSSLNSPLHF.

The rearrangement uses TRBV30 and TRBJ1-2, with D possibly TRBD1 on 5 matching bases. The germline V and J ends were trimmed by 0 bases and 7 bases, with 9 bases remaining between them. Germline CDR1 is GTSNPN and CDR2 is SVGIG (reference sequence). The CDR3 is 12 amino acids. CDR3 protein: CAWSVWGGGYTF. The CDR3 bases are TGTGCCTGGAGTGTTTGGGGGGGTGGCTACACCTTC.

The gene calls are TRBV3-1 (or the pseudogene TRBV3-2) and TRBJ1-1, with D hard to call. This CDR3 is 15 amino acids long. Deletions cut 1 base from V and 5 bases from J, with 14 bases between. Germline lookup yields CDR1 LGHDT and CDR2 YNNKEL (reference sequence). CDR3 sequence: CASSQGPSGKTEAFF. CDR3 DNA: TGTGCCAGCAGCCAAGGCCCCTCGGGGAAAACTGAAGCTTTCTTT.

The chain joins TRBV23-1 to TRBJ1-1; possible D gene TRBD1, 6 bases. TRBV23-1 carries the ORF label, with uncertain function. V lost 6 bases and J 3 bases, leaving 11 bases between the germline ends. The length of the CDR3 is 13 residues. The CDR3 loop reads CASRDRYYTEAFF. DNA of the CDR3: TGCGCCAGCAGGGACAGATACTACACTGAAGCTTTCTTT.

The gene calls are TRBV18 and TRBJ1-6, with D uncertain. This CDR3 contains 15 residues. From germline, CDR1 is KGHSH and CDR2 LQKENI. Trimming removed 3 bases at V and 7 bases at J, with 13 bases between. This CDR3 reads CASSPSRVENSPLHF. The CDR3 nucleotides are TGTGCCAGCTCACCGTCCCGGGTCGAAAATTCACCCCTCCACTTT. Based on the CDR3 plus reference TRBV18 and TRBJ1-6, the full variable domain is NAGVMQNPRHLVRRRGQEARLRCSPMKGHSHVYWYRQLPEEGLKFMVYLQKENIIDESGMPKERFSAEFPKEGPSILRIQQVVRGDSAAYFCASSPSRVENSPLHFGNGTRLTVT.

The chain employs TRBV10-1 and TRBJ2-5; TRBD1 is a possible D gene (5 bases). The CDR3 loop spans 16 amino acids. V lost 0 bases to trimming and J lost 2 bases, with 13 bases between them. CDR1 and CDR2 (germline): WNHNN, SYGVQD (reference sequence). CDR3 residues: CASSESSRAGQETQYF. In DNA, the CDR3 is TGCGCCAGCAGTGAGTCGAGCAGGGCAGGTCAAGAGACCCAGTACTTC.

The chain joins TRBV5-1 to TRBJ2-3, with 7 nucleotides matching TRBD2. The germline V gene has CDR1 SGHRS and CDR2 YFSETQ. The CDR3 runs 16 residues. After removal of 0 bases from V and 0 bases from J, the junction contained 4 bases not matched to a gene. The CDR3 spells CASSLVTSVSTDTQYF. CDR3 DNA sequence: TGCGCCAGCAGCTTGGTTACTAGCGTTAGCACAGATACGCAGTATTTT.